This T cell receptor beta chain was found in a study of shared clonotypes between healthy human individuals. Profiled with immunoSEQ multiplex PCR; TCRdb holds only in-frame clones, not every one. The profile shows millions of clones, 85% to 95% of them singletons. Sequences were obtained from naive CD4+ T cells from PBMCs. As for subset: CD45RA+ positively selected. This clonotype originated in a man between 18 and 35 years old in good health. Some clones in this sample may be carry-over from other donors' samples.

The CDR3: CASSPTATNEKLFF. The DNA for the CDR3 is TGTGCCAGCAGCCCAACCGCAACTAATGAAAAACTGTTTTTT. The V and J genes are TRBV9 and TRBJ1-4; D call uncertain. Trimming took 4 bases from V and 0 from J, leaving 7 bases between them. The CDR3 is made up of 14 amino acids. The germline V gene encodes CDR1 SGDLS and CDR2 YYNGEE.